This passage covers 20 T cell receptor beta chains from one sample sequenced in a study of blood T cell repertoires in COVID-19. TCRdb keeps only in-frame clones here, not all; method: immunoSEQ multiplex PCR. The sample lists 210,000 or so clones, roughly 78% seen once, with around 2.8% in the top ten. Material: peripheral blood. Receptors were obtained from a woman over 75 with active or convalescent COVID-19.

This rearrangement joins TRBV7-2 to TRBJ2-3; 9 bases align to TRBD2. The junction had 1 base not matched to a gene; V was cut back by 5 bases and J by 1 base. CDR1 is SGHTA and CDR2 is FQGNSA in the germline V gene. The CDR3 has 14 residues. This CDR3 is CASSPSGGTDTQYF. The DNA of the CDR3 is TGTGCCAGCAGCCCTAGCGGGGGCACAGATACGCAGTATTTT.

V is TRBV27 and J is TRBJ2-5, with 7 bases lining up with TRBD2. The CDR3 length is 14 residues. Trimming removed 8 bases from V and 7 bases from J; junction bases left unmatched: 13. Per germline, CDR1 MNHEY and CDR2 SMNVEV (reference sequence). The CDR3 spells CASAFGAGDGTQYF. The CDR3 DNA reads as TGTGCCAGCGCTTTTGGGGCGGGGGACGGGACCCAGTACTTC.

V usage is TRBV7-9 and J usage is TRBJ1-5; 9 bases fit TRBD1. V dropped 5 bases and J dropped 6; count of bases not matched to a gene: 11. Germline assignment: CDR1 SEHNR and CDR2 FQNEAQ (reference sequence). This CDR3 is built from 16 residues. The CDR3 nucleotides read TGTGCCAGCAGCCCAGCGAGGACAGGGGAGACTCAGCCCCAGCATTTT. Its translation: CASSPARTGETQPQHF.

V usage is TRBV19 and J usage is TRBJ2-2; no firm D call. The germline CDR1 and CDR2 sequences are LNHDA and SQIVND (reference sequence). With 3 bases removed from V and 10 bases from J, the gap between germline ends came to 9 bases. The CDR3 is made up of 12 amino acids. The CDR3 region has the DNA TGTGCCAGTAGTATGAGGCTACCGGAGCTGTTTTTT. It encodes CASSMRLPELFF.

This chain links TRBV7-2 with TRBJ2-3; D is unresolved. The V end lost 5 bases, the J end lost 1 base, and 16 bases lay between the germline ends. Germline lookup yields CDR1 SGHTA and CDR2 FQGNSA. The CDR3 runs 16 residues. The CDR3 DNA follows: TGTGCCAGCAGCCTCCAAAGCCCGGTTGGCACAGATACGCAGTATTTT. The encoded protein is CASSLQSPVGTDTQYF.

The chain employs TRBV18 and TRBJ2-7, with 7 bases aligning to TRBD1. The V gene end was trimmed by 3 bases and the J gene end by 3 bases; junction bases not matched to a gene: 8. This CDR3 region has 15 residues. The germline V gene encodes CDR1 KGHSH and CDR2 LQKENI. The CDR3 DNA is TGTGCCAGCTCACCGGCCCAGGGGGAATACTACGAGCAGTACTTC. It specifies CASSPAQGEYYEQYF.

This chain connects TRBV28 to TRBJ2-7; D is unresolved. V shed 5 bases and J shed 3 bases, with 17 bases lying between them. The CDR3 is made up of 15 amino acids. CDR1 MDHEN and CDR2 SYDVKM come from the germline V gene. CDR3 residues: CASSPPAGSLYEQYF. The DNA of the CDR3 is TGTGCCAGCAGTCCGCCAGCAGGCTCCCTCTACGAGCAGTACTTC.

This clone was seen a handful of times. The genes are TRBV3-1 (or the pseudogene TRBV3-2) and TRBJ1-6; TRBD1 is a possible D gene (5 bases). Germline CDR1 reads LGHDT; CDR2 reads YNNKEL (reference sequence). The CDR3 loop spans 15 amino acids. V was clipped by 2 bases and J by 7 bases, with 12 bases between them. The CDR3 DNA follows: TGTGCCAGCAGCCAATTCCCGGCAGGGAATTCACCCCTCCACTTT. This translates into CASSQFPAGNSPLHF.

This clone has just one count. This chain connects TRBV3-1 (or the pseudogene TRBV3-2) to TRBJ1-2; no definite D call. Trimming took off 0 bases at V and 4 bases at J, with 12 bases between the two ends. The germline V gene has CDR1 LGHDT and CDR2 YNNKEL (reference sequence). The CDR3 contains 15 residues. The CDR3 region has the DNA TGTGCCAGCAGCCAAGAGCAGAGGCGACCCTATGGCTACACCTTC. Translation gives CASSQEQRRPYGYTF.

Only one count was recorded for this clone. V and J are TRBV10-3 and TRBJ2-3; 8 bases agree with TRBD1. V dropped 7 bases and J dropped 2; count of bases not matched to a gene: 8. Per the germline V gene, CDR1 is ENHRY and CDR2 is SYGVKD. The CDR3 runs 15 residues. CDR3 nucleotides: TGTGCCATCAATCCCGGACAGGGTCCCACAGATACGCAGTATTTT. Translated: CAINPGQGPTDTQYF.

The chain joins TRBV25-1 to TRBJ1-2, with D possibly matching TRBD1 (5 bases). The germline V and J ends were trimmed by 5 bases and 6 bases, with 16 bases remaining between them. From germline, CDR1 is MGHDK and CDR2 SYGVNS. This CDR3 is 14 amino acids long. CDR3 nucleotide sequence: TGTGCCAGCAGTCTCCAGGGAAGGGGTCATGGCTACACCTTC. Its translation: CASSLQGRGHGYTF.

This sequence joins TRBV7-2 and TRBJ2-7, with TRBD2 matching over 11 bases. Trimming removed 3 bases from V and 5 bases from J; junction bases left unmatched: 9. The CDR3 is 16 amino acids. Per germline, CDR1 SGHTA and CDR2 FQGNSA. The CDR3 spells CASSFLLAGGLDEQYF. DNA of the CDR3: TGTGCCAGCAGCTTCCTCTTAGCGGGGGGGCTCGACGAGCAGTACTTC.

The chain employs TRBV15 and TRBJ1-2, with D possibly matching TRBD1 (6 bases). Germline values: CDR1 LNHNV, CDR2 YYDKDF (reference sequence). The CDR3 is 12 residues long. V was pared by 2 bases and J by 8 bases, with 9 bases between. The CDR3 loop is CATSRNGGGYTF. CDR3 sequence (DNA): TGTGCCACCAGCAGAAATGGGGGCGGCTACACCTTC.

J is TRBJ2-7 and V is TRBV28; tentative D call: TRBD1 (5 bases). Trimming cost V 4 bases and J 3 bases, with 22 bases left between them. The CDR3 contains 17 residues. CDR1 MDHEN and CDR2 SYDVKM come from the germline V gene. The CDR3 is CASSSPPYRIGFYEQYF. CDR3 sequence (DNA): TGTGCCAGCAGTTCACCCCCCTACAGGATCGGCTTCTACGAGCAGTACTTC. Supplemented by reference TRBV28 and TRBJ2-7, the full variable domain reads DVKVTQSSRYLVKRTGEKVFLECVQDMDHENMFWYRQDPGLGLRLIYFSYDVKMKEKGDIPEGYSVSREKKERFSLILESASTNQTSMYLCASSSPPYRIGFYEQYFGPGTRLTVT.

The chain has TRBV19 and TRBJ2-1, with TRBD2 matching over 11 bases. This CDR3 has 15 amino acids. Per germline, CDR1 LNHDA and CDR2 SQIVND (reference sequence). V lost 4 bases to trimming and J lost 7 bases; unmatched junction nucleotides: 6. CDR3 residues: CASSNRGTSGNEQFF. The DNA for the CDR3 is TGTGCCAGTAGTAACCGCGGGACTAGCGGAAATGAGCAGTTCTTC.

The V call is TRBV28, the J call TRBJ2-7; D is uncertain. The length of the CDR3 is 15 residues. From germline, CDR1 is MDHEN and CDR2 SYDVKM. The ends were cut back, 4 bases at V and 2 bases at J, with 15 bases in the middle. The CDR3 protein is CASSSGDPSPYEQYF. The CDR3 DNA reads TGTGCCAGCAGTTCCGGAGATCCGAGCCCCTACGAGCAGTACTTC.

A remark on this clone: Other DNA variants within this sample encode the same CDR3. V and J are TRBV9 and TRBJ2-5; 14 bases agree with TRBD2. The CDR3 consists of 15 residues. Trimming cost V 2 bases and J 4 bases; bases outside gene matches: 1. Germline values: CDR1 SGDLS, CDR2 YYNGEE. CDR3 loop: CASSVGLAGGETQYF. The CDR3 DNA reads as TGTGCCAGCAGCGTCGGACTAGCGGGGGGAGAGACCCAGTACTTC.

This clone has a single count. The genes are TRBV28 and TRBJ1-5; tentative D call: TRBD1 (5 bases). Germline V lookup: CDR1 MDHEN, CDR2 SYDVKM. This CDR3 is built from 16 residues. Between the trimmed V and J ends, which lost 2 bases and 9 bases, there was a span of 20 bases. CDR3: CASSLDDWVGEAPQHF. The CDR3 DNA is TGTGCCAGCAGTTTAGACGACTGGGTAGGGGAGGCGCCCCAGCATTTT.

The chain joins TRBV5-6 to TRBJ2-5, with TRBD2 matching over 8 bases. With V trimmed by 3 bases and J by 1 base, 2 bases remained unmatched. This CDR3 has 14 amino acids. Germline CDR1 SGHDT, CDR2 YYEEEE. The DNA for the CDR3 is TGTGCCAGCAGCTCGGGGGGGGCCCAAGAGACCCAGTACTTC. The encoded protein is CASSSGGAQETQYF.

This rearrangement joins TRBV3-1 (or the pseudogene TRBV3-2) to TRBJ1-1, with D hard to call. Trimming cost V 4 bases and J 1 base, with 10 bases left between them. Germline V CDR1 and CDR2: LGHDT, YNNKEL (reference sequence). CDR3 length: 14 residues. The CDR3 DNA follows: TGTGCCAGCAGCCGCATTTCGGGGAACACTGAAGCTTTCTTT. Residues: CASSRISGNTEAFF.